Listed below are T cell receptor beta chains from one sample, sequenced in a study of CXCR3-negative and CXCR3-positive naive CD8 T cells. Reprocessing the 5' RACE reads, TCRdb reports a single entry for every CDR3 protein and omits DNA. There are 110,000 or so distinct CDR3 sequences in the sample, with 0.36% held by the top ten. The sequencing input was naive CXCR3+ CD8+ T cells from blood. All receptors come from a human donor in good health. Some clones in this sample may be carry-over from other donors' samples. Both conserved end residues are part of each CDR3. The order of the fields is V gene, J gene, CDR3 protein.

TRBV12-3/TRBV12-4	TRBJ1-3	CASSILGVPGNTIYF
TRBV28	TRBJ1-2	CASSFHGRFYGYTF
TRBV7-9	TRBJ2-6	CASSLPGQGTGANVLTF
TRBV25-1	TRBJ2-7	CASSGRMGQYEQYF
TRBV7-9	TRBJ2-7	CASIDARALESYEQYF
TRBV6-5	TRBJ2-5	CASGVTAPQGAREETQYF
TRBV7-6	TRBJ2-2	CASSLAADYTGELFF
TRBV20-1	TRBJ1-4	CSVYSATNEKLFF
TRBV5-1	TRBJ2-7	CASSRDDTGGGPYEQYF
TRBV3-1	TRBJ1-1	CASSAGGGTEAFF
TRBV7-2	TRBJ2-1	CASSFLAGGRNEQFF
TRBV4-3	TRBJ2-1	CASSQGDRDEDEQFF
TRBV7-6	TRBJ1-4	CASSPSFSNEKLFF
TRBV5-4	TRBJ2-1	CASSLAISDEQFF
TRBV29-1	TRBJ2-5	CSVEGIFGVGLEETQYF
TRBV12-3/TRBV12-4	TRBJ2-7	CASSFSGTSYEQYF
TRBV3-1	TRBJ2-2	CASRPTSGRIQNTGELFF
TRBV4-1	TRBJ2-7	CTSSPTRGSYEQYF
TRBV4-1	TRBJ2-7	CASSPQAGPFEQYF
TRBV13	TRBJ2-5	CASRTGEENQYF